Each of the 7 T cell receptor beta chains below was sequenced from the same sample in a study of T cell repertoires in cytomegalovirus infection (dated by TCRdb to about 2019). The sample was run on an Illumina HiSeq 1500. In-frame beta chains were kept once TCRdb had trimmed the public reads at Q25 with fastp and called clones with MiXCR. Rows with a matching CDR3 protein are joined into one entry that keeps the most common DNA and genes. Within this sample are a few hundred thousand distinct CDR3 sequences, with about 15% of them counted one time only. The top ten constitute roughly 45% of the sample. Specimen: CD8+ T cells from PBMCs. The receptors here all came from a human donor in good health (CMV status not recorded). Some clones in this sample may be carry-over from other donors' samples.

This clonotype was detected a few times. This chain connects TRBV13 to TRBJ2-5, with D perhaps given as TRBD1 or TRBD2 (5 bases each). V gave up 5 bases and J gave up 4 bases, with 14 bases separating them. The CDR3 length is 14 residues. Germline V gives CDR1 PRHDT, CDR2 FYEKMQ (reference sequence). Written as DNA, the CDR3 is TGTGCCAGCAGCCTAACTCGGGACGGAGAGACCCAGTACTTC. Translating gives CASSLTRDGETQYF. Supplemented by reference TRBV13 and TRBJ2-5, the full variable domain reads AAGVIQSPRHLIKEKRETATLKCYPIPRHDTVYWYQQGPGQDPQFLISFYEKMQSDKGSIPDRFSAQQFSDYHSELNMSSLELGDSALYFCASSLTRDGETQYFGPGTRLLVL.

V usage is TRBV7-9 and J usage is TRBJ2-7, with 7 nucleotides matching TRBD1. Germline V lookup: CDR1 SEHNR, CDR2 FQNEAQ (reference sequence). The CDR3 has 16 amino acids. Trimming cost V 0 bases and J 1 base; bases outside gene matches: 6. This CDR3 reads CASSLAGTAKSYEQYF. The CDR3 bases are TGTGCCAGCAGCTTAGCGGGGACAGCAAAATCCTACGAGCAGTACTTC. The complete variable domain, with remaining parts taken from reference TRBV7-9 and TRBJ2-7, reads DTGVSQNPRHKITKRGQNVTFRCDPISEHNRLYWYRQTLGQGPEFLTYFQNEAQLEKSRLLSDRFSAERPKGSFSTLEIQRTEQGDSAMYLCASSLAGTAKSYEQYFGPGTRLTVT.

As DNA, the CDR3 is TGTGCCAGCAGCCCTGGCGGGAACTACGAGCAGTACGTC. Translation: CASSPGGNYEQYV. This chain uses TRBV7-2 with TRBJ2-7; TRBD2 might be the D (6 bases). Germline V gene data show CDR1 as SGHTA and CDR2 as FQGNSA. The CDR3 length is 13 residues. The ends were cut back, 5 bases at V and 3 bases at J, with 11 bases in the middle.

CDR3 in DNA: TGTGCCAGCAGCTTGTTCCTGAGGGGAGATACGCAGTATTTT. Its translation: CASSLFLRGDTQYF. The genes are TRBV13 and TRBJ2-3; tentatively, D is TRBD1 or TRBD2 (5 bases each). The V end lost 3 bases, the J end lost 5 bases, and 12 bases lay between the germline ends. The CDR3 has 14 residues. Per germline, CDR1 PRHDT and CDR2 FYEKMQ (reference sequence).

V gene TRBV6-6 combines with J gene TRBJ1-1; D might be TRBD1 (5 bases). The CDR3 covers 14 residues. Germline V CDR1 and CDR2: MNHNY, SVGAGI (reference sequence). Trimming removed 5 bases from V and 1 base from J, with 11 bases in between. CDR3 amino acids: CASSRRGQNTEAFF. The CDR3 DNA reads TGTGCCAGCAGTCGTCGTGGACAGAACACTGAAGCTTTCTTT.

Of note for this clonotype: A clone one base away is much larger, so this may be a read error. This chain joins TRBV12-3 or TRBV12-4 and TRBJ2-7, with D perhaps TRBD1 (7 bases). The length of the CDR3 is 17 residues. The CDR3 region has the DNA TGTCCCTCCGCAGGGGGAGGAGGAGGGGAATACTCCTACGAGCAGTACTTC. Protein sequence: CPSAGGGGGEYSYEQYF.

In this sample, this clonotype turned up many times. This chain links TRBV7-8 with TRBJ2-3, with a tentative D call TRBD2 (6 bases). The CDR3 sequence is 12 residues long. Germline CDR1 is SGHVS and CDR2 is FQNEAQ. Between the trimmed V and J ends, which lost 4 bases and 12 bases, there was a span of 14 bases. The CDR3 is CASSSDRDSQYF. In nucleotides, the CDR3 is TGTGCCAGCAGCTCAGACCGGGACTCCCAGTATTTT.